The clone carrying this T cell receptor beta chain was counted between two and nine times. The antigen is undetermined. This sample is part of a study of T cell repertoires in cytomegalovirus infection. For the study at large: Public TCR beta signatures indicated both CMV infection and matching HLA type.

The CDR3 contains 12 residues. Trimming stripped 3 bases from V and 8 bases from J, with 11 bases between. Germline lookup yields CDR1 GTSNPN and CDR2 SVGIG (reference sequence). TCRdb itself ran the reads through MiXCR, one entry per CDR3 protein. This sample has approximately 83,000 distinct CDR3 sequences, with 20% to 30% found just once. The origin of this receptor is a human donor in good health (CMV status not recorded). Some clones in this sample may be carry-over from other donors' samples. The source material was CD8+ T cells from cultured PBMCs, sampled from culture after CMV antigen stimulation. The chain couples TRBV30 to TRBJ2-1, with D perhaps TRBD1 or TRBD2 (6 bases each). In DNA form, the CDR3 reads TGTGCCTGGAGCCTAGGGGGGTATGAGCAGTTCTTC. As protein: CAWSLGGYEQFF.